This T cell receptor (beta chain) was found in a study of cytomegalovirus exposure and HLA in healthy donors. General study results and limits: Evidence from a later analysis indicated that most CMV-associated TCR beta chains looked HLA-restricted. A highly shared variant cluster was judged a likely technical artifact.

On this clone itself: The antigen is not known.

PCR primers comprised 60 Vbeta and 13 Jbeta primers. Using immunoSEQ multiplex PCR, the repertoire was profiled, and TCRdb retains in-frame clones only, with some absent. This table lists about 140,000 clones. V lost 3 bases and J 5 bases, leaving 17 bases between the germline ends. The CDR3 runs 17 residues. Germline V CDR1 and CDR2: ENHRY, SYGVKD. The V call is TRBV10-3, the J call TRBJ2-6; possible D gene TRBD2, 6 bases. The clonotype was recovered from a man aged 35-49 years in good health and CMV-seronegative. The material sequenced was PBMCs. The CDR3 bases are TGTGCCATCAGTGACGATAAGTCCCGCGGGAGGGCCAACGTCCTGACTTTC. Its protein product is CAISDDKSRGRANVLTF.